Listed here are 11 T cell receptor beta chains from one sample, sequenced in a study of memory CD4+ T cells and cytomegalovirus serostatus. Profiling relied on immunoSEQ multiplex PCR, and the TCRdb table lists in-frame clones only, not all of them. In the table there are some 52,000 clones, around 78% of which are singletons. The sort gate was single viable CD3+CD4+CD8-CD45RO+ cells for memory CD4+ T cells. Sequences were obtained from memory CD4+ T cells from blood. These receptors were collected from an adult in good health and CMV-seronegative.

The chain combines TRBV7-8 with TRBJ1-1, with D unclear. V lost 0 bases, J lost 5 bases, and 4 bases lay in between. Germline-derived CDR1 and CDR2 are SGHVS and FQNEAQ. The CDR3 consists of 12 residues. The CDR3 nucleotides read TGTGCCAGCAGCTTAGCCCCTACTGAAGCTTTCTTT. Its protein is CASSLAPTEAFF.

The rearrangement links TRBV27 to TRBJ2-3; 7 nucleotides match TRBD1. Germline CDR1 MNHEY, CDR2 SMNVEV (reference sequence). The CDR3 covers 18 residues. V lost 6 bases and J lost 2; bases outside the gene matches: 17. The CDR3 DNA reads TGTGCCAGCAGGAAACAGGGGTTTGCCCCCCTGAACACAGATACGCAGTATTTT. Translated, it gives CASRKQGFAPLNTDTQYF.

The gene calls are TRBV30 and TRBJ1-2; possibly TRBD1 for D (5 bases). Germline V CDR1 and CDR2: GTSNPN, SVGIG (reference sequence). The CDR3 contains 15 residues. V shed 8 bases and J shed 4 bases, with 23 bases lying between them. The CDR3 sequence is CARNYGAASGYGYTF. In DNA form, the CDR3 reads TGTGCCCGTAATTACGGGGCAGCCAGTGGCTATGGCTACACCTTC.

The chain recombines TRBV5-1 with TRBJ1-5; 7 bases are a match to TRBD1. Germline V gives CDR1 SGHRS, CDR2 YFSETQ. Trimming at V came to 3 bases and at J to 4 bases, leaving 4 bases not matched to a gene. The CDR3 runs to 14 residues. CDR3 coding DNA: TGCGCCAGCAGCTCGGGGACAGAAAATCAGCCCCAGCATTTT. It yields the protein CASSSGTENQPQHF.

In DNA form, the CDR3 reads TGTGCCAGCGGACCAGCGGGGGGTGTCGACAATGAGCAGTTCTTC. Encoded protein: CASGPAGGVDNEQFF. V usage is TRBV5-6 and J usage is TRBJ2-1; the match to TRBD2 covers 9 bases. The V gene's germline CDR1 is SGHDT and CDR2 YYEEEE. V gave up 7 bases and J gave up 5 bases; unmatched junction bases: 10. The CDR3 runs to 15 residues.

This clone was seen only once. The CDR3 nucleotides are TGTGCCAGCAGCCCCCCGGGAAGAGGGCTGGGGGAAAAACTGTTTTTT. It encodes CASSPPGRGLGEKLFF. This rearrangement joins TRBV28 to TRBJ1-4; no definite D call. The germline V and J ends were trimmed by 6 bases and 8 bases, with 22 bases remaining between them. CDR3 length equals 16 residues. CDR1 and CDR2 from the germline V gene are MDHEN and SYDVKM.

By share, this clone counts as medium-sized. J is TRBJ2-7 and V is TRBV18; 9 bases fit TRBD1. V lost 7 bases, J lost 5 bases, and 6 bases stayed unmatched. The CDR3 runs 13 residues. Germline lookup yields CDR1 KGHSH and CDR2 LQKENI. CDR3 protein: CASLRTGDHEQYF. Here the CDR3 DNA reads TGTGCCAGCTTACGGACAGGGGACCACGAGCAGTACTTC.

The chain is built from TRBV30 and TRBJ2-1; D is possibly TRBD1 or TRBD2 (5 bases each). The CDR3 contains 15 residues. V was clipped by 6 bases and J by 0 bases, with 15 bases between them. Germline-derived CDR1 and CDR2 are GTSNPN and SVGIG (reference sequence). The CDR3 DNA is TGTGCCTGTCAGGGAGAGTCCAGCTCCTACAATGAGCAGTTCTTC. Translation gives CACQGESSSYNEQFF.

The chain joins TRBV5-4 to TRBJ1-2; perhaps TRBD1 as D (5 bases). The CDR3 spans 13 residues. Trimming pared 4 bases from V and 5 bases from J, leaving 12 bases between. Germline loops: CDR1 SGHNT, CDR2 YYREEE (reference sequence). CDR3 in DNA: TGTGCCAGCAGCACCATGGAGGGGTATGGCTACACCTTC. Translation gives CASSTMEGYGYTF.

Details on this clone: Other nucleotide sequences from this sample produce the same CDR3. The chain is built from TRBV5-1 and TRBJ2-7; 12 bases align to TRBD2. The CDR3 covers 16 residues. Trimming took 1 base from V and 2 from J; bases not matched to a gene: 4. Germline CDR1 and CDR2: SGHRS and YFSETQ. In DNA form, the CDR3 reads TGCGCCAGCAGCTTGACGCTAGCGGGGGGGGCCTACGAGCAGTACTTC. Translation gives CASSLTLAGGAYEQYF.

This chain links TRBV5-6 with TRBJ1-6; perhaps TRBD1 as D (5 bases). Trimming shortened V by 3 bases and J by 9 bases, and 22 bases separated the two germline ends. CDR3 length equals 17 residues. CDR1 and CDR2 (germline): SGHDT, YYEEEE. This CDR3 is CASSSTRTSTRGSPLHF. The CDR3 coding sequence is TGTGCCAGCAGCTCTACCCGGACATCGACGCGCGGTTCACCCCTCCACTTT.